This T cell receptor (beta chain) derives from a study of cytomegalovirus exposure and HLA in healthy donors. Of note for this clone: Antigen: not known.

Amplification used 60 Vbeta primers and 13 Jbeta primers. Original processing methods: Some 11 million of the about 80 million unique TCR beta chains counted in a later analysis were shared. Profiled with immunoSEQ multiplex PCR; TCRdb holds only in-frame clones, not every one. V and J calls and clone size are copied from that table; D and trimming were computed from the DNA. This repertoire includes 80,000 or so clones. Findings of the study overall: Many donors shared some public TCRs, even though most TCR sequences were rare. Three chains tied to CMV proved CMV antigen-specific in vitro.

The length of the CDR3 is 15 residues. Germline CDR1 is GTSNPN and CDR2 is SVGIG (reference sequence). The V gene end was trimmed by 0 bases and the J gene end by 5 bases; junction bases not matched to a gene: 7. The material sequenced was PBMCs. The chain recombines TRBV30 with TRBJ2-7; 10 bases fit TRBD1. This TCR derives from a woman aged 30 to 39 in good health and CMV-seronegative. The CDR3 loop is CAWSVGGQGKNEQYF. The DNA for the CDR3 is TGTGCCTGGAGTGTTGGGGGACAGGGGAAAAACGAGCAGTACTTC.